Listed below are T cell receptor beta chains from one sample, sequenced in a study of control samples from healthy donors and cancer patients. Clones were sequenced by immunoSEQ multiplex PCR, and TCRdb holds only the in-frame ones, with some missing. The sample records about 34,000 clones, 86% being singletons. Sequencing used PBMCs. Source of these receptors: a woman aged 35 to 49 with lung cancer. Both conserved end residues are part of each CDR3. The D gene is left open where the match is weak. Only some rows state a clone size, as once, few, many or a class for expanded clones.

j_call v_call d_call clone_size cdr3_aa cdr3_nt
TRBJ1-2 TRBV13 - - CASSLEKYGYTF TGTGCCAGCAGCTTAGAGAAATATGGCTACACCTTC
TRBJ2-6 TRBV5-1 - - CASSLGGSGANVLTF TGCGCCAGCAGCTTGGGTGGGTCTGGGGCCAACGTCCTGACTTTC
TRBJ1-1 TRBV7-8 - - CASSFDTEAFF TGTGCCAGCAGTTTCGACACTGAAGCTTTCTTT
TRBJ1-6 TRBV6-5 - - CASSEDRNSPLHF TGTGCCAGCAGCGAGGACAGAAATTCACCCCTCCACTTT
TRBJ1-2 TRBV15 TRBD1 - CATSSRTGSGYTF TGTGCCACCAGCAGCCGGACAGGGTCCGGCTACACCTTC
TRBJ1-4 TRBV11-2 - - CASSLGYTNEKLFF TGTGCCAGCAGCTTAGGCTATACTAATGAAAAACTGTTTTTT
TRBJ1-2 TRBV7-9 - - CASSFDSGNYGYTF TGTGCCAGCAGCTTCGACAGTGGTAACTATGGCTACACCTTC
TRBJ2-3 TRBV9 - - CASSLSTGDTQYF TGTGCCAGCAGCCTCTCCACGGGAGATACGCAGTATTTT
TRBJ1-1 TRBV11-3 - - CASSLVGTTEILNTEAFF TGTGCCAGCAGCTTAGTAGGGACTACTGAGATACTAAACACTGAAGCTTTCTTT
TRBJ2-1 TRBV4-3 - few CASSASEGKRQFF TGCGCCAGCAGCGCCTCCGAGGGGAAACGGCAGTTCTTC
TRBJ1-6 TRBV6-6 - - CASSPLGVVRTYNSPLHF TGTGCCAGCAGTCCTTTGGGGGTTGTACGCACCTATAATTCACCCCTCCACTTT
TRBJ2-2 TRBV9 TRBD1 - CASSVETGGTGELFF TGTGCCAGCAGCGTAGAGACAGGGGGCACCGGGGAGCTGTTTTTT
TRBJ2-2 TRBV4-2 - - CASSQEEQNTGELFF TGTGCCAGCAGCCAAGAGGAACAGAACACCGGGGAGCTGTTTTTT
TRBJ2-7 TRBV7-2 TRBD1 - CASSPTGGWEQYF TGTGCCAGCAGCCCGACAGGGGGTTGGGAGCAGTACTTC
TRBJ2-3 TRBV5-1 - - CASKPGRGADTQYF TGCGCCAGCAAGCCGGGAAGGGGGGCAGATACGCAGTATTTT
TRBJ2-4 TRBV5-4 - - CASRGERSNIQYF TGTGCCAGCAGAGGGGAGCGCTCAAACATTCAGTACTTC
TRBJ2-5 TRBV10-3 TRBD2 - CAISGLAGVETQYF TGTGCCATCAGTGGTCTAGCGGGGGTTGAGACCCAGTACTTC
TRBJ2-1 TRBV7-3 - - CASSPRSRSSYNEQFF TGTGCCAGCTCCCCTCGGAGCAGGAGCTCCTACAATGAGCAGTTCTTC
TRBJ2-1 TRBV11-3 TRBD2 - CASQRIAGEQFF TGTGCCAGCCAAAGGATAGCGGGGGAGCAGTTCTTC
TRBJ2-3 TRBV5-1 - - CASSLGGAGDTQYF TGCGCCAGCAGCTTGGGGGGCGCGGGAGATACGCAGTATTTT
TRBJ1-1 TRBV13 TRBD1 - CASSLRQGTLHTEAFF TGTGCCAGCAGCCTAAGACAGGGGACCTTGCACACTGAAGCTTTCTTT
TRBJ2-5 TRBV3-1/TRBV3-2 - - CASSQGAGPQYQETQYF TGTGCCAGCAGCCAAGGTGCGGGGCCCCAGTACCAAGAGACCCAGTACTTC